A single sample is the source of the 5 T cell receptor beta chains below, sequenced in a study of vaccination and CD4 T cells after COVID-19. With the Oncomine TCR Beta short-read assay, DNA from cultured CD4+ T cells was sequenced. TCRdb re-called the PCR reads through MiXCR, storing one row per CDR3 protein. The table shows tens of thousands of distinct CDR3 sequences, with 60% occurring only once. Their antigens are not known. Specified treatment: roughly 10-day PBMC culture with coronavirus spike peptide pools or control peptides (ViraFEST assay). The starting material was CD4+ T cells from blood, cultured in vitro, obtained after SARS-CoV-2 vaccination. Every receptor here comes from a human donor who received a COVID-19 vaccine.

This chain joins TRBV7-9 and TRBJ1-6, with TRBD1 matching over 7 bases. The CDR3 has 14 amino acids. The V and J ends lost 3 bases and 7 bases, in that order; junction bases with no gene match: 3. CDR1 is SEHNR and CDR2 is FQNEAQ in the germline V gene (reference sequence). The CDR3: CASSFTTGNSPLHF. In nucleotides, the CDR3 is TGTGCCAGCAGCTTTACGACAGGGAATTCACCCCTCCACTTT.

V usage is TRBV6-2 or TRBV6-3 and J usage is TRBJ1-3; no firm D call. V lost 7 bases and J 7 bases, leaving 17 bases between the germline ends. This CDR3 is built from 14 residues. Germline CDR1 is MNHEY and CDR2 is SVGEGT. The DNA of the CDR3 is TGTGCCAGCACCGACGCGGGTCGAGGGAACACCATATATTTT. As protein: CASTDAGRGNTIYF.

The chain combines TRBV6-2 or TRBV6-3 with TRBJ2-5; a possible D gene is TRBD2 (7 bases). Germline V lookup: CDR1 MNHEY, CDR2 SVGEGT. The germline V and J ends were trimmed by 2 bases and 5 bases, with 15 bases remaining between them. The CDR3 totals 15 residues. CDR3 sequence: CASSYESGGRETQYF. In DNA, the CDR3 is TGTGCCAGCAGTTACGAATCGGGGGGCCGTGAGACCCAGTACTTC.

V gene TRBV19 combines with J gene TRBJ1-2; possibly TRBD1 for D (5 bases). This CDR3 has 13 residues. Germline loops: CDR1 LNHDA, CDR2 SQIVND (reference sequence). V was clipped by 11 bases and J by 4 bases, with 17 bases between them. In DNA, the CDR3 is TGTGCCTCGACGAGGCAGGGCCCCTATGGCTACACCTTC. Encoded protein: CASTRQGPYGYTF.

The chain links TRBV19 to TRBJ1-4; 9 bases map to TRBD1. CDR1 and CDR2 (germline): LNHDA, SQIVND (reference sequence). Trimming removed 7 bases from V and 7 bases from J; junction bases left unmatched: 13. There are 16 residues in the CDR3. The CDR3 is CASKVPGQGQGEKLFF. The CDR3 DNA sequence: TGTGCCAGTAAGGTGCCGGGACAGGGTCAGGGTGAAAAACTGTTTTTT.